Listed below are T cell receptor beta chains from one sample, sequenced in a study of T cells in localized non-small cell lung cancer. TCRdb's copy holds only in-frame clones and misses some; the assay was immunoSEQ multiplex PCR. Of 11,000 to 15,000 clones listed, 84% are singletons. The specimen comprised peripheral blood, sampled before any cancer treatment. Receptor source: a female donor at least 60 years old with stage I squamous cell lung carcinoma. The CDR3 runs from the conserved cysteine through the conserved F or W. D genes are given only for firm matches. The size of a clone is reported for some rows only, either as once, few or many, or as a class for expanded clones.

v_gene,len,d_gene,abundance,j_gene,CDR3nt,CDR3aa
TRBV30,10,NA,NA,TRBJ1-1,TGTGCCTGGAGTGTACCCGAAGCTTTCTTT,CAWSVPEAFF
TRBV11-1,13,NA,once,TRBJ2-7,TGTGCCAGCAGCCCCGCGATGGAAGGCGAGCAGTACTTC,CASSPAMEGEQYF
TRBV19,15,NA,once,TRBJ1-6,TGTGCCAGTAGTACAGGGTTATTTAGGAATTCACCCCTCCACTTT,CASSTGLFRNSPLHF
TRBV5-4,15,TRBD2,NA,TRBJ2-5,TGTGCCAGCAGCCGGACTAGCGGGATACAAGAGACCCAGTACTTC,CASSRTSGIQETQYF
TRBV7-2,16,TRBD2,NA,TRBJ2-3,TGTGCCAGCAGCCTCGGACTAGCGGGGGGCACAGATACGCAGTATTTT,CASSLGLAGGTDTQYF
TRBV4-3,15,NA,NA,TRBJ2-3,TGCGCCAGCAGCCAAGATTATCGGGGTGGGTATACGCAGTATTTT,CASSQDYRGGYTQYF
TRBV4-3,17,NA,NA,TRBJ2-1,TGCGCCAGCAGCCAAGTAGTAGCGGCGGGTTCCTACAATGAGCAGTTCTTC,CASSQVVAAGSYNEQFF
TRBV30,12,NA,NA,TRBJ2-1,TGTGCCTGGAGACAAGATGAGAATGAGCAGTTCTTC,CAWRQDENEQFF
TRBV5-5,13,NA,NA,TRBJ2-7,TGTGCCAGCAGCTTGATCGAAGCCTACGAGCAGTACTTC,CASSLIEAYEQYF
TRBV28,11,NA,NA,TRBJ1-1,TGTGCCAGCGGCACGGACACCGAAGCTTTCTTT,CASGTDTEAFF